Following are 21 T cell receptor beta chains from one sample sequenced in a study of blood T cell repertoires in COVID-19. Method: immunoSEQ multiplex PCR; TCRdb's copy keeps in-frame clones and lacks some. Found here are approximately 260,000 clones, roughly 87% of them singletons; the top ten hold about 6.3%. Sequences were obtained from PBMCs or T cells enriched from blood (not recorded which). Every receptor here comes from a woman in her 30s with acute COVID-19.

This clone was counted a few times. The J gene is TRBJ2-3, the V gene TRBV7-2, with TRBD1 matching 8 bases. The germline V gene encodes CDR1 SGHTA and CDR2 FQGNSA. The CDR3 is 16 amino acids. J was trimmed by 4 bases and V by 5 bases; bases with no gene match: 11. The DNA of the CDR3 is TGTGCCAGCAGCCCGACAGGGGCGCAGGGGTCAGATACGCAGTATTTT. Translating gives CASSPTGAQGSDTQYF. Supplemented by reference TRBV7-2 and TRBJ2-3, the full variable domain reads GAGVSQSPSNKVTEKGKDVELRCDPISGHTALYWYRQSLGQGLEFLIYFQGNSAPDKSGLPSDRFSAERTGGSVSTLTIQRTQQEDSAVYLCASSPTGAQGSDTQYFGPGTRLTVL.

This clone was seen a handful of times. This sample also contains other DNA sequences that code for the same CDR3. The genes are TRBV29-1 and TRBJ1-1, with TRBD1 matching 8 bases. Germline CDR1 SQVTM, CDR2 ANQGSEA. Trimming removed 5 bases from V and 1 base from J; junction bases left unmatched: 0. This CDR3 comprises 12 residues. CDR3 DNA sequence: TGCAGCGTTCAGGGGGCGAACACTGAAGCTTTCTTT. Its translation: CSVQGANTEAFF.

There are a few counts of this clone. The chain uses TRBV7-9 and TRBJ2-2; D gene unclear. Germline V CDR1 and CDR2: SEHNR, FQNEAQ (reference sequence). V shed 2 bases and J shed 4 bases, with 5 bases lying between them. CDR3 length: 13 amino acids. The CDR3 spells CASSLPGTGELFF. As DNA, the CDR3 is TGTGCCAGCAGCTTACCGGGCACCGGGGAGCTGTTTTTT.

The chain carries TRBV28 and TRBJ1-2; TRBD1 is a possible D gene (6 bases). V dropped 3 bases and J dropped 2 bases, with 10 bases sitting between them. The CDR3 runs 14 residues. Germline loops: CDR1 MDHEN, CDR2 SYDVKM. CDR3 protein: CASSFAGANYGYTF. CDR3 nucleotides: TGTGCCAGCAGTTTTGCGGGGGCAAACTATGGCTACACCTTC.

The chain uses TRBV7-8 and TRBJ2-1, with 7 bases that match TRBD2. Germline V lookup: CDR1 SGHVS, CDR2 FQNEAQ. With 6 bases clipped from V and 4 bases from J, the junction kept 6 bases outside the gene matches. This CDR3 region has 14 residues. DNA of the CDR3: TGTGCCAGCAGTTGGCGGGGGTTATACAATGAGCAGTTCTTC. Translated, it gives CASSWRGLYNEQFF.

V is TRBV5-1 and J is TRBJ2-3, with 7 bases matching TRBD1. V dropped 3 bases and J dropped 1; count of bases not matched to a gene: 11. Germline loops: CDR1 SGHRS, CDR2 YFSETQ. The CDR3 consists of 17 residues. The DNA for the CDR3 is TGCGCCAGCAGCTGGGGGACCCGACAGGGAGGCACAGATACGCAGTATTTT. Residues: CASSWGTRQGGTDTQYF. Supplemented by reference TRBV5-1 and TRBJ2-3, the full variable domain reads KAGVTQTPRYLIKTRGQQVTLSCSPISGHRSVSWYQQTPGQGLQFLFEYFSETQRNKGNFPGRFSGRQFSNSRSEMNVSTLELGDSALYLCASSWGTRQGGTDTQYFGPGTRLTVL.

The V call is TRBV6-2 or TRBV6-3, the J call TRBJ1-2; 8 bases are shared with TRBD1. With 2 bases clipped from V and 9 bases from J, the junction kept 8 bases outside the gene matches. CDR3 length: 14 amino acids. The V gene's germline CDR1 is MNHEY and CDR2 SVGEGT. CDR3 nucleotide sequence: TGTGCCAGCAGTTACCCCGGGACAGGCGGTAGCTACACCTTC. Amino acid sequence: CASSYPGTGGSYTF.

The chain recombines TRBV2 with TRBJ1-5, with 8 bases that match TRBD1. Germline assignment: CDR1 SNHLY and CDR2 FYNNEI. The CDR3 is 16 residues long. Trimming took 6 bases from V and 3 from J; bases not matched to a gene: 10. The CDR3 protein is CASSPDRGALNQPQHF. CDR3 nucleotides: TGTGCCAGCAGCCCTGACAGGGGTGCCCTCAATCAGCCCCAGCATTTT.

This chain uses TRBV2 with TRBJ1-5; D ambiguous. The CDR3 length is 15 residues. Germline CDR1 reads SNHLY; CDR2 reads FYNNEI. V dropped 5 bases and J dropped 0 bases, with 11 bases sitting between them. The DNA of the CDR3 is TGTGCCAGCAGTTCGACGGGGTATAGCAATCAGCCCCAGCATTTT. Protein: CASSSTGYSNQPQHF. The variable domain in full, with the rest retrieved from reference TRBV2 and TRBJ1-5, is EPEVTQTPSHQVTQMGQEVILRCVPISNHLYFYWYRQILGQKVEFLVSFYNNEISEKSEIFDDQFSVERPDGSNFTLKIRSTKLEDSAMYFCASSSTGYSNQPQHFGDGTRLSIL.

The V and J genes are TRBV6-2 or TRBV6-3 and TRBJ2-7, with TRBD2 matching over 10 bases. Germline CDR1 reads MNHEY; CDR2 reads SVGEGT. The CDR3 runs to 15 residues. Trimming took 4 bases from V and 3 from J; bases not matched to a gene: 6. The CDR3 DNA follows: TGTGCCAGCAGTTCCGTAGCGGGAGGACTCTACGAGCAGTACTTC. Its translation: CASSSVAGGLYEQYF.

This chain joins TRBV28 and TRBJ1-2; TRBD1 matches at 8 bases. The CDR3 is 13 residues long. Germline V gene lookup returns CDR1 MDHEN and CDR2 SYDVKM. With 5 bases clipped from V and 12 bases from J, the junction kept 11 bases outside the gene matches. The CDR3 here is CASSTQRTGNHTF. The CDR3, as DNA: TGTGCCAGCAGTACCCAACGGACAGGGAACCACACCTTC.

This chain links TRBV14 with TRBJ2-2, with 13 bases matching TRBD2. This CDR3 region has 18 residues. J lost 3 bases, V lost 3 bases, and 7 bases had no gene match. Germline V gene sequence: CDR1 SGHDN, CDR2 FVKESK. CDR3 sequence: CASSHGLAGAVDTGELFF. The CDR3 DNA sequence: TGTGCCAGCAGCCACGGACTAGCGGGAGCGGTTGACACCGGGGAGCTGTTTTTT. The variable domain in full, with the rest retrieved from reference TRBV14 and TRBJ2-2, is EAGVTQFPSHSVIEKGQTVTLRCDPISGHDNLYWYRRVMGKEIKFLLHFVKESKQDESGMPNNRFLAERTGGTYSTLKVQPAELEDSGVYFCASSHGLAGAVDTGELFFGEGSRLTVL.

The rearrangement joins TRBV11-2 to TRBJ1-4, with 9 nucleotides matching TRBD1. V lost 5 bases and J lost 3; bases outside the gene matches: 16. Germline assignment: CDR1 SGHAT and CDR2 FQNNGV. This CDR3 has 19 amino acids. This CDR3 reads CASSPRWGTGSRPNEKLFF. Here the CDR3 DNA reads TGTGCCAGCAGCCCCCGGTGGGGGACAGGGTCGCGCCCTAATGAAAAACTGTTTTTT.

The chain recombines TRBV7-2 with TRBJ2-3, with a tentative D call TRBD2 (6 bases). Germline loops: CDR1 SGHTA, CDR2 FQGNSA. V was cut by 1 base and J by 5 bases, with 13 bases left in between. The CDR3 has 15 amino acids. CDR3: CASSLVGLQRDTQYF. DNA for the CDR3: TGTGCCAGCAGCTTAGTGGGACTCCAGAGAGATACGCAGTATTTT.

A single count supports this clone. The chain uses TRBV5-4 and TRBJ1-1; 11 positions agree with TRBD1. The ends lost 8 bases at V and 3 bases at J; junction bases unmatched: 9. The CDR3 consists of 15 residues. Germline CDR1 is SGHNT and CDR2 is YYREEE (reference sequence). CDR3 sequence: CASGTGGSADTEAFF. In DNA form, the CDR3 reads TGTGCCAGTGGGACAGGGGGGTCCGCAGACACTGAAGCTTTCTTT.

The rearrangement joins TRBV19 to TRBJ1-2; D gene unclear. Deletions cut 9 bases from V and 4 bases from J, with 9 bases between. In germline, CDR1 is LNHDA, CDR2 SQIVND (reference sequence). CDR3 size: 11 residues. The CDR3 DNA is TGTGCCAGCGGGGAGAGCTATGGCTACACCTTC. Translated, it gives CASGESYGYTF.

The CDR3 loop reads CASSQVAGSNNEQFF. CDR3 nucleotide sequence: TGCGCCAGCAGCCAAGTTGCGGGGTCCAACAATGAGCAGTTCTTC. The chain couples TRBV4-3 to TRBJ2-1, with D perhaps TRBD2 (6 bases). The CDR3 extends over 15 amino acids. From germline, CDR1 is LGHNA and CDR2 YSLEER. V lost 1 base and J lost 5, with 12 bases in between.

The chain carries TRBV7-2 and TRBJ1-5; perhaps TRBD1 as D (6 bases). The ends were cut back, 5 bases at V and 2 bases at J, with 13 bases in the middle. Germline CDR1 SGHTA, CDR2 FQGNSA. The CDR3 runs to 15 residues. CDR3 region: CASSRQAGGNQPQHF. CDR3 nucleotide sequence: TGTGCCAGCAGCCGCCAGGCAGGGGGCAATCAGCCCCAGCATTTT.

This rearrangement joins TRBV6-1 to TRBJ1-6, with a weak D call TRBD1 (6 bases). CDR1 is MNHNS and CDR2 is SASEGT in the germline V gene. Trimming shortened V by 1 base and J by 8 bases, and 12 bases separated the two germline ends. The CDR3 spans 15 residues. The CDR3 here is CASSEEAGEYSPLHF. The CDR3 DNA follows: TGTGCCAGCAGTGAAGAAGCAGGGGAGTATTCACCCCTCCACTTT.

V is TRBV6-5 and J is TRBJ1-6; a weak D match, TRBD1 (5 bases). The CDR3 is 15 residues long. Germline V gene data show CDR1 as MNHEY and CDR2 as SVGAGI. V was cut by 6 bases and J by 7 bases, with 16 bases left in between. CDR3 amino acids: CASRVTGPGNSPLHF. The CDR3 bases are TGTGCCAGCAGGGTTACAGGACCCGGGAATTCACCCCTCCACTTT.

The rearrangement uses TRBV6-5 and TRBJ2-3, with 11 bases fitting TRBD2. Looked up from germline, CDR1 is MNHEY and CDR2 is SVGAGI. V lost 7 bases and J lost 6; bases outside the gene matches: 3. The CDR3 has 13 residues. The CDR3 coding sequence is TGTGCCAGCAAGGGACTAGCGGTGGATACGCAGTATTTT. This gives the protein CASKGLAVDTQYF.